The TCR beta chain under discussion was sequenced for a study of blood T cell repertoires in COVID-19. About the research overall: PBMCs, B-cell-depleted T cells, or T cells were the source of the cDNA or gDNA that made up the material.

Original processing notes: Reference gene primer amplification gave nucleated cell count estimates. The table came from immunoSEQ multiplex PCR; TCRdb's copy has only in-frame clones and leaves some out. V, J and clone size are those of that table, while D and trimming were read from the DNA. The sample has approximately 200,000 clones; approximately 92% are singletons. Trimming cost V 1 base and J 0 bases; bases outside gene matches: 2. The length of the CDR3 is 15 residues. In germline, CDR1 is SGDLS, CDR2 YYNGEE. In terms of age and location, participants ranged from about 18 to 89 years and lived in about two dozen US areas. Participants' own reports of clinical history determined their cohort assignment.

The chain links TRBV9 to TRBJ2-3; 7 bases are a match to TRBD2. This TCR was sampled from a young woman in a cohort exposed to, infected with or recovered from COVID-19 (not recorded which). The source material was PBMCs or T cells enriched from blood (not recorded which). CDR3 nucleotide sequence: TGTGCCAGCAGCGTAATAGCGGGTAGCACAGATACGCAGTATTTT. Protein product: CASSVIAGSTDTQYF.